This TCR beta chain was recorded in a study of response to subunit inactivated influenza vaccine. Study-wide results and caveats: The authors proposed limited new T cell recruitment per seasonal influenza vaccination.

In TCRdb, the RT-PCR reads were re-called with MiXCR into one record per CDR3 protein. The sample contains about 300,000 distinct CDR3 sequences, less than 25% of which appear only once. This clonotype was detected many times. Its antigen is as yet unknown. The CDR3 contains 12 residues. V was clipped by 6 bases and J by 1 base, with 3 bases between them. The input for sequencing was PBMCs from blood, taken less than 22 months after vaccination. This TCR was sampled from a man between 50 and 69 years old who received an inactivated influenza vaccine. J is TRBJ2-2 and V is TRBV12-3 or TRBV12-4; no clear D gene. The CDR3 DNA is TGTGCCAGCAGCGAGAACACCGGGGAGCTGTTTTTT. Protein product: CASSENTGELFF.